This TCR beta chain stems from a study of blood T cell repertoires in COVID-19. Trimming took 5 bases from V and 5 from J, leaving 16 bases between them. The germline V gene has CDR1 LNHNV and CDR2 YYDKDF (reference sequence). The CDR3 runs to 14 residues. Sequencing was performed with immunoSEQ multiplex PCR; in TCRdb, only in-frame clones are kept and a portion is missing. This sample has around 150,000 clones, with roughly 80% found just once. Input material: peripheral blood. The chain employs TRBV15 and TRBJ2-7; possibly TRBD2 for D (6 bases). This sequence was found in a man aged 50 to 60 with active or convalescent COVID-19. CDR3 DNA: TGTGCCACCAGCCTCGGGGGATACGACAACGAGCAGTACTTC. Protein product: CATSLGGYDNEQYF.